The 20 T cell receptor beta chains reported below all come from one sample, sequenced in a study of blood T cell repertoires in COVID-19. Data came from immunoSEQ multiplex PCR; TCRdb stores just in-frame clones and leaves some out. Of a few hundred thousand clones in the sample, roughly 86% were seen once. Sequencing was performed on peripheral blood. The receptors were sampled from a human donor in a cohort sampled during active COVID-19.

V and J are TRBV6-5 and TRBJ2-7; tentatively, D is TRBD1 (5 bases). Germline lookup yields CDR1 MNHEY and CDR2 SVGAGI. The CDR3 is made up of 14 amino acids. V was trimmed by 1 base and J by 4 bases, leaving 11 bases between them. The CDR3 sequence is CASSYLQGRYEQYF. The CDR3 coding sequence is TGTGCCAGCAGTTACTTGCAGGGTCGATACGAGCAGTACTTC.

V and J are TRBV12-3 or TRBV12-4 and TRBJ1-2, with unresolved D. The CDR3 sequence is 12 residues long. V dropped 6 bases and J dropped 3 bases, with 8 bases sitting between them. The CDR3, as DNA: TGTGCCAGCAGCCCCTCCGACTATGGCTACACCTTC. Translated: CASSPSDYGYTF.

As to this clone: A much larger clone sits a single nucleotide away, making a read error possible. Other nucleotide sequences in the sample specify the same CDR3. V is TRBV5-1 and J is TRBJ2-7; 9 bases fit TRBD1. Germline V gene sequence: CDR1 SGHRS, CDR2 YFSETQ. Trimming at V came to 0 bases and at J to 3 bases, leaving 4 bases not matched to a gene. The CDR3 spans 15 residues. The CDR3 sequence is CASSLAPGQGYEQYF. In DNA, the CDR3 is TGCGCCAGCAGCTTGGCTCCGGGACAGGGCTACGAGCAGTACTTC.

The V call is TRBV21-1, the J call TRBJ2-4; the D call TRBD2 from the table was never checked on the DNA. TRBV21-1 is flagged as a pseudogene. This CDR3 is built from 14 residues. This chain's CDR3 is CASSPRGAKNIQYF. For the CDR3, the DNA is TGTGCCAGCAGCCCCCGGGGAGCCAAAAACATTCAGTACTTC.

In this sample, this clone turned up once. The chain has TRBV30 and TRBJ2-5, with 8 bases identical to TRBD1. Germline V lookup: CDR1 GTSNPN, CDR2 SVGIG (reference sequence). CDR3 length: 15 amino acids. V shed 3 bases, J shed 5 bases, and the junction held 11 bases outside the gene matches. This CDR3 reads CAWRTTDRELETQYF. The CDR3, as DNA: TGTGCCTGGAGAACGACGGACAGGGAATTGGAGACCCAGTACTTC.

This clone has just one count. The chain recombines TRBV7-9 with TRBJ1-4; maybe TRBD1 (6 bases). This CDR3 is built from 13 residues. From germline, CDR1 is SEHNR and CDR2 FQNEAQ (reference sequence). V shed 5 bases and J shed 8 bases, with 12 bases lying between them. The chain's CDR3 is CASSLRTEEKLFF. DNA of the CDR3: TGTGCCAGCAGCCTAAGGACAGAGGAAAAACTGTTTTTT.

The V and J genes are TRBV18 and TRBJ2-5; the match to TRBD2 covers 11 bases. The CDR3 extends over 17 amino acids. CDR1 and CDR2 from the germline V gene are KGHSH and LQKENI. V lost 1 base, J lost 1 base, and 5 bases stayed unmatched. CDR3 sequence (DNA): TGTGCCAGCTCACCACTTCCGACTAGCGGGGCCCAAGAGACCCAGTACTTC. This codes for CASSPLPTSGAQETQYF.

This clone has just a few counts. This sequence joins TRBV7-9 and TRBJ1-3, with D possibly matching TRBD1 (5 bases). V dropped 3 bases and J dropped 6 bases, with 21 bases sitting between them. The CDR3 runs 17 residues. The germline V gene has CDR1 SEHNR and CDR2 FQNEAQ (reference sequence). The CDR3: CASSFKQVQGGLNTIYF. The CDR3 nucleotides read TGTGCCAGCAGCTTCAAGCAAGTCCAGGGAGGGCTAAACACCATATATTTT.

This chain joins TRBV2 and TRBJ2-6, with a weak D call TRBD1 (5 bases). The germline V gene encodes CDR1 SNHLY and CDR2 FYNNEI. V lost 5 bases and J lost 0, with 20 bases in between. The CDR3 has 19 amino acids. CDR3 DNA sequence: TGTGCCAGCAGTTCAACCCTGCGACTTGACAGCTCTGGGGCCAACGTCCTGACTTTC. Translating it yields CASSSTLRLDSSGANVLTF.

V and J are TRBV2 and TRBJ2-1; possible D gene TRBD1, 6 bases. Between the trimmed V and J ends, which lost 8 bases and 5 bases, there was a span of 16 bases. Germline V CDR1 and CDR2: SNHLY, FYNNEI. This CDR3 region has 14 residues. The CDR3 DNA reads TGTGCCAGCCGCGAGCCAGGGGTCAACAATGAGCAGTTCTTC. It is translated as CASREPGVNNEQFF. The whole variable domain, filled in from reference TRBV2 and TRBJ2-1, reads EPEVTQTPSHQVTQMGQEVILRCVPISNHLYFYWYRQILGQKVEFLVSFYNNEISEKSEIFDDQFSVERPDGSNFTLKIRSTKLEDSAMYFCASREPGVNNEQFFGPGTRLTVL.

The chain recombines TRBV7-9 with TRBJ1-2; no firm D call. This CDR3 has 10 amino acids. The V end lost 4 bases, the J end lost 14 bases, and 11 bases lay between the germline ends. Looked up from germline, CDR1 is SEHNR and CDR2 is FQNEAQ (reference sequence). The CDR3 protein is CASSSMASTF. CDR3 in DNA: TGTGCCAGCAGCTCGATGGCTTCTACCTTC.

This rearrangement joins TRBV28 to TRBJ1-3; no firm D call. The CDR3 extends over 14 amino acids. Germline CDR1 and CDR2: MDHEN and SYDVKM. The V and J ends lost 6 bases and 0 bases respectively, with 9 bases between them. For the CDR3, the DNA is TGTGCCAGCAGCACGACTGGCTCTGGAAACACCATATATTTT. This sequence encodes CASSTTGSGNTIYF.

The chain recombines TRBV10-2 with TRBJ2-2, with D possibly TRBD2 on 6 matching bases. V shed 8 bases and J shed 0 bases, with 19 bases lying between them. The germline V gene has CDR1 WSHSY and CDR2 SAAADI. The CDR3 totals 17 residues. The CDR3 spells CASLALLEGTNTGELFF. For the CDR3, the DNA is TGCGCCAGCCTCGCCCTTTTGGAGGGAACGAACACCGGGGAGCTGTTTTTT.

The J gene is TRBJ2-1, the V gene TRBV6-6; a possible D gene is TRBD2 (6 bases). The V end was cut by 6 bases, the J end by 9 bases, with 21 bases between. The CDR3 is 15 residues long. Germline-derived CDR1 and CDR2 are MNHNY and SVGAGI (reference sequence). CDR3 residues: CASRRPRLVSTEQFF. The CDR3 DNA is TGTGCCAGCAGACGCCCGAGACTAGTTAGTACTGAGCAGTTCTTC.

The rearrangement joins TRBV30 to TRBJ2-7; 9 nucleotides align to TRBD1. The V gene's germline CDR1 is GTSNPN and CDR2 SVGIG (reference sequence). V lost 1 base and J lost 1; bases outside the gene matches: 2. The length of the CDR3 is 14 residues. This chain's CDR3 is CAWSAGTGSYEQYF. CDR3 nucleotide sequence: TGTGCCTGGAGTGCCGGGACAGGGTCCTACGAGCAGTACTTC.

The sample holds one count of this clone. The gene calls are TRBV28 and TRBJ2-5; D uncertain. Germline CDR1 MDHEN, CDR2 SYDVKM. V shed 6 bases and J shed 1 base, with 9 bases lying between them. There are 13 residues in the CDR3. The CDR3 region is CASRPSAQETQYF. CDR3 coding DNA: TGTGCCAGCAGGCCGAGCGCCCAAGAGACCCAGTACTTC.

This chain uses TRBV11-2 with TRBJ2-7; 10 nucleotides align to TRBD2. The germline gives CDR1 SGHAT, CDR2 FQNNGV. J gave up 2 bases and V 5 bases, and 12 bases lay outside the gene matches. The CDR3 covers 17 residues. In DNA, the CDR3 is TGTGCCAGCAGCGGCTTAAAAGGGACTAGCGTCACCTACGAGCAGTACTTC. Translated, it gives CASSGLKGTSVTYEQYF.

This sequence joins TRBV5-3 and TRBJ1-1, with D tentatively TRBD1 (5 bases). TRBV5-3 is known as an ORF, though its function is uncertain. This CDR3 has 14 residues. V gave up 3 bases and J gave up 3 bases, with 12 bases separating them. The CDR3 sequence: CARSSRVKYTEAFF. The CDR3 DNA follows: TGTGCCAGAAGCTCCAGGGTGAAGTACACTGAAGCTTTCTTT.

The count of this clone is one. This chain uses TRBV19 with TRBJ1-5; 8 bases are a match to TRBD1. After removal of 4 bases from V and 7 bases from J, the junction contained 9 bases not matched to a gene. From germline, CDR1 is LNHDA and CDR2 SQIVND (reference sequence). This CDR3 has 15 residues. The CDR3 is CASSKGDRYGQPQHF. For the CDR3, the DNA is TGTGCCAGTAGTAAGGGGGACAGGTACGGGCAGCCCCAGCATTTT.

V gene TRBV19 combines with J gene TRBJ1-1; 8 bases line up with TRBD1. CDR3 length: 15 residues. Trimming cost V 4 bases and J 0 bases; bases outside gene matches: 4. Per the germline V gene, CDR1 is LNHDA and CDR2 is SQIVND (reference sequence). Here the CDR3 DNA reads TGTGCCAGTAGTACCCCGGGACAGGTGAACACTGAAGCTTTCTTT. Its translation is CASSTPGQVNTEAFF.